This TCR beta chain was sequenced during a study of beta chain features in type 1 diabetes. In the case of this clone: Its antigen is as yet unknown.

One heparinised blood draw, averaging around 0.12 L, came from each donor. As every portion of the isolated RNA was reverse transcribed, the sequencing read expressed TCRB transcripts. Some clones are missing from TCRdb's copy, which holds only in-frame ones; the method was immunoSEQ multiplex PCR. Among some 15,000 clones listed, 55% to 75% were seen once. Trimming removed 4 bases from V and 4 bases from J, with 13 bases in between. Germline CDR1 and CDR2: MGHRA and YSYEKL. The CDR3 loop spans 14 amino acids. Study observations and caveats: Researchers report that Type 1 diabetes patients had moderately but significantly shorter TCRB CDR3s across all four CD4+ subsets.

The specimen sequenced was Tregs from blood. The chain has TRBV4-1 and TRBJ1-1, with D tentatively TRBD1 (5 bases). The clonotype originates from a man aged 25 to 40 with type 1 diabetes. The CDR3 DNA follows: TGCGCCAGCAGCCTCTCATGGGGGGGCACTGAAGCTTTCTTT. Translation gives CASSLSWGGTEAFF.